The T cell receptor beta chain described here comes from a study of early T cells in non-severe SARS-CoV-2 infection. Attachment of unique molecular identifiers to individual cDNA molecules was performed. TCRdb redid the calling of the 5' RACE reads with MiXCR, one entry per CDR3 protein. The table has tens of thousands of distinct CDR3 sequences, roughly 4.1% seen once. Study-wide points: Private and CD4 specificities were missed by VDJdb matching, which favored anti-spike CD8 responses.

Of note for this clonotype: What it binds is unknown.

The V segment lost 5 bases and the J segment 2 bases; nucleotides outside the gene matches: 6. CDR3 length: 17 amino acids. Germline CDR1 is SGHTA and CDR2 is FQGTGA. The V and J genes are TRBV7-3 and TRBJ2-1; 13 positions agree with TRBD2. The sequence was collected from an adult who was a healthcare worker with PCR-confirmed SARS-CoV-2 infection or an uninfected control (not recorded which). The specimen sequenced was whole blood. The CDR3 loop reads CASSLGLAGATYNEQFF. The DNA for the CDR3 is TGTGCCAGCAGCCTAGGACTAGCGGGAGCCACCTACAATGAGCAGTTCTTC.